These 30 T cell receptor beta chains came from one sample sequenced in a study of blood T cells in healthy people across ages. Through a sample-barcoded 5' primer and a J-beta primer mix, a second PCR was run for 7 to 11 cycles. One entry per CDR3 protein, called by TCRdb with MiXCR from the 5' RACE reads. Of some 1.7 million distinct CDR3 sequences in the sample, over 25% were seen once. The sample was blood. These receptors were taken from a woman in her 30s in good health.

A word on this clonotype: A much larger clonotype is one base distant, so this may be a read error. J is TRBJ1-2 and V is TRBV29-1; D ambiguous. Looked up from germline, CDR1 is SQVTM and CDR2 is ANQGSEA. The CDR3 is made up of 12 amino acids. The CDR3: CSVEYSSYGCTF. CDR3 DNA: TGCAGCGTTGAATACTCCTCCTATGGCTGCACCTTC.

For this clonotype: A read error may be the cause here, since a much bigger clone is one base away. The chain has TRBV5-1 and TRBJ1-2, with D uncertain. Trimming left V 2 bases short and J 8 bases short, with 13 bases between. The CDR3 consists of 13 residues. In germline, CDR1 is SGHRS, CDR2 YFSETQ. DNA for the CDR3: TGCGCCAGCAGCTTCGGCGGGCCGGAAGGCTACACCTTC. This translates into CASSFGGPEGYTF.

This sequence joins TRBV7-2 and TRBJ2-1; D unclear. V gave up 1 base and J gave up 4 bases, with 14 bases separating them. The CDR3 totals 16 residues. CDR1 SGHTA and CDR2 FQGNSA come from the germline V gene. In DNA form, the CDR3 reads TGTGCCAGCAGCTTAGGTATCTCGAGGCGTTACAATGAGCAGTTCTTC. Its translation: CASSLGISRRYNEQFF.

A note on this clonotype: A junction end diverges from the germline sequence, so it may reflect a read error. The chain joins TRBV4-1 to TRBJ2-5; unclear D gene. The tail of the sequence fits TRBJ2-7 better, so the J call may be wrong. Germline CDR1 is MGHRA and CDR2 is YSYEKL. The CDR3 runs 12 residues. The CDR3 here is CASSQERSEQYF. The DNA of the CDR3 is TGCGCCAGTAGCCAAGAGAGGTCCGAGCAGTACTTC.

This clonotype showed up just a few times. The V gene is TRBV11-2, the J gene TRBJ1-2, with a possible D match to TRBD1 (6 bases). The CDR3 contains 16 residues. Deletions cut 0 bases from V and 1 base from J, with 12 bases between. In germline, CDR1 is SGHAT, CDR2 FQNNGV. The CDR3 DNA reads as TGTGCCAGCAGCTTAGATTCCGGGGGCTTTAACTATGGCTACACCTTC. Translation: CASSLDSGGFNYGYTF. Looking up the rest from reference TRBV11-2 and TRBJ1-2 gives the full variable domain: EAGVAQSPRYKIIEKRQSVAFWCNPISGHATLYWYQQILGQGPKLLIQFQNNGVVDDSQLPKDRFSAERLKGVDSTLKIQPAKLEDSAVYLCASSLDSGGFNYGYTFGSGTRLTVV.

This clonotype has only a few counts. This chain uses TRBV5-1 with TRBJ2-7; TRBD1 or TRBD2 may be the D gene (6 bases each). CDR3 length equals 18 residues. The V gene's germline CDR1 is SGHRS and CDR2 YFSETQ. V was cut by 3 bases and J by 0 bases, with 22 bases left in between. Here the CDR3 DNA reads TGCGCCAGCAGCTCGAATACCCCGGTCACGGGGGCCTCCTACGAGCAGTACTTC. The encoded protein is CASSSNTPVTGASYEQYF.

A few counts support this clonotype. This sequence joins TRBV5-1 and TRBJ2-2; tentative D call: TRBD1 (5 bases). The CDR3 covers 15 residues. Germline assignment: CDR1 SGHRS and CDR2 YFSETQ. V lost 4 bases to trimming and J lost 5 bases, with 15 bases between them. The CDR3 protein is CASSLPRGATGELFF. The CDR3 DNA follows: TGCGCCAGCAGCCTCCCTCGTGGGGCAACCGGGGAGCTGTTTTTT. Based on the CDR3 plus reference TRBV5-1 and TRBJ2-2, the full variable domain is KAGVTQTPRYLIKTRGQQVTLSCSPISGHRSVSWYQQTPGQGLQFLFEYFSETQRNKGNFPGRFSGRQFSNSRSEMNVSTLELGDSALYLCASSLPRGATGELFFGEGSRLTVL.

This clonotype was counted only a few times. V and J are TRBV7-2 and TRBJ2-5, with 10 bases fitting TRBD2. From germline, CDR1 is SGHTA and CDR2 FQGNSA. J was trimmed by 5 bases and V by 8 bases; bases with no gene match: 11. This CDR3 contains 15 residues. CDR3: CASAMSLAGVETQYF. CDR3 in DNA: TGTGCCAGCGCGATGAGCCTAGCGGGGGTGGAGACCCAGTACTTC.

This clonotype was counted many times. The chain is built from TRBV6-6 and TRBJ2-7; the match to TRBD2 covers 8 bases. Germline loops: CDR1 MNHNY, CDR2 SVGAGI (reference sequence). This CDR3 region has 15 residues. Losses at the gene ends were 2 bases for V and 2 bases for J; bases not matched to a gene: 5. Here the CDR3 reads CASSYPGGGTYEQYF. CDR3 nucleotide sequence: TGTGCCAGCAGTTACCCGGGAGGGGGGACCTACGAGCAGTACTTC.

CDR3 sequence (DNA): TGCAGTGCTAGACCTCCAGGGACTTGGAACACTGAAGCTTTCTTT. This encodes CSARPPGTWNTEAFF. The V call is TRBV20-1, the J call TRBJ1-1; a possible D gene is TRBD1 (5 bases). The CDR3 is made up of 15 amino acids. The V gene's germline CDR1 is DFQATT and CDR2 SNEGSKA (reference sequence). The germline V and J ends were trimmed by 2 bases and 1 base, with 14 bases remaining between them.

Only a few counts were recorded for this clonotype. The rearrangement joins TRBV2 to TRBJ2-5, with D perhaps matching TRBD2 (5 bases). Trimming took 7 bases from V and 2 from J, leaving 14 bases between them. The germline gives CDR1 SNHLY, CDR2 FYNNEI. The CDR3 totals 14 residues. The CDR3 region is CASKEPGVQETQYF. The CDR3 region has the DNA TGTGCCAGCAAAGAACCCGGGGTACAAGAGACCCAGTACTTC.

CDR3 bases: TGTGCCAGCAGTCCAGGCAGGGTAACTGGAAACACCATATATTTT. Translated, it gives CASSPGRVTGNTIYF. This sequence joins TRBV12-3 or TRBV12-4 and TRBJ1-3; D might be TRBD1 (5 bases). This CDR3 spans 15 amino acids. Trimming pared 5 bases from V and 2 bases from J, leaving 13 bases between.

There are a few counts of this clonotype. The rearrangement joins TRBV12-3 or TRBV12-4 to TRBJ1-2, with D perhaps TRBD1 (6 bases). V lost 7 bases and J lost 1, with 16 bases in between. There are 15 residues in the CDR3. The CDR3 spells CASTHRGRYNYGYTF. In DNA form, the CDR3 reads TGTGCCAGCACCCACCGGGGGCGATATAACTATGGCTACACCTTC.

This clonotype was counted between two and nine times. V and J are TRBV4-1 and TRBJ1-2; D call uncertain. Germline-derived CDR1 and CDR2 are MGHRA and YSYEKL. V was pared by 4 bases and J by 7 bases, with 13 bases between. The CDR3 is 13 amino acids. Here the CDR3 reads CASSPLGLLGYTF. DNA of the CDR3: TGCGCCAGCAGCCCCCTGGGTCTACTTGGCTACACCTTC.

The chain is built from TRBV7-9 and TRBJ2-1; the D is unclear. From germline, CDR1 is SEHNR and CDR2 FQNEAQ (reference sequence). V was cut by 5 bases and J by 5 bases, with 7 bases left in between. CDR3 length: 12 amino acids. CDR3 sequence (DNA): TGTGCCAGCAGCCGTGATGACAATGAGCAGTTCTTC. Protein: CASSRDDNEQFF.

This chain connects TRBV7-2 to TRBJ1-2, with D unclear. Trimming shortened V by 2 bases and J by 5 bases, and 12 bases separated the two germline ends. Germline CDR1 SGHTA, CDR2 FQGNSA. The CDR3 is 14 amino acids. The CDR3 region has the DNA TGTGCCAGCAGCTTAAGCTCGCAGAAATATGGCTACACCTTC. Protein: CASSLSSQKYGYTF.

As concerns this clonotype: A much larger clone differs by one base, so this may be a read error. This chain links TRBV7-2 with TRBJ2-5, with a tentative D call TRBD1 (6 bases). The V end lost 4 bases, the J end lost 7 bases, and 19 bases lay between the germline ends. Germline-derived CDR1 and CDR2 are SGHTA and FQGNSA. The CDR3 sequence is 15 residues long. In nucleotides, the CDR3 is TGTGCCAGCAGCTCTATTACAGGGTTTGAAGGGACCCAGTACTTC. The encoded protein is CASSSITGFEGTQYF.

The V gene is TRBV28, the J gene TRBJ2-4, with 8 bases identical to TRBD1. The DNA matches TRBJ2-7 better at its end, which makes the J call doubtful. CDR1 MDHEN and CDR2 SYDVKM come from the germline V gene. This CDR3 spans 13 amino acids. CDR3 sequence reads: CASITMTGAEQYF. CDR3 sequence (DNA): TGTGCCAGCATTACGATGACAGGGGCCGAGCAGTACTTC.

This clonotype came up a few times. This chain joins TRBV6-5 and TRBJ1-1; 8 bases are a match to TRBD1. Germline CDR1 is MNHEY and CDR2 is SVGAGI. Losses at the gene ends were 4 bases for V and 4 bases for J; bases not matched to a gene: 8. The CDR3 is made up of 15 amino acids. This chain's CDR3 is CASSSPDRDATEAFF. DNA of the CDR3: TGTGCCAGCAGTTCCCCGGACAGGGACGCCACTGAAGCTTTCTTT.

This clonotype was counted only a few times. The chain has TRBV7-9 and TRBJ2-7; 7 bases are shared with TRBD2. Per the germline V gene, CDR1 is SEHNR and CDR2 is FQNEAQ (reference sequence). Trimming at V came to 0 bases and at J to 6 bases, leaving 8 bases not matched to a gene. CDR3 length: 15 residues. The CDR3: CASSLASGRFSEQYF. The CDR3 DNA is TGTGCCAGCAGCTTAGCTAGCGGGCGCTTCAGCGAGCAGTACTTC.

This clonotype was detected only a few times. This chain joins TRBV12-3 or TRBV12-4 and TRBJ1-2; D call uncertain. The ends were cut back, 3 bases at V and 10 bases at J, with 15 bases in the middle. The CDR3 is 13 amino acids. CDR3 DNA: TGTGCCAGCAGTTTGGGCGGGTTTCTCGACTACACCTTC. It encodes CASSLGGFLDYTF.

The genes are TRBV20-1 and TRBJ2-1; 10 positions match TRBD1. After removal of 3 bases from V and 7 bases from J, the junction contained 3 bases not matched to a gene. Germline V lookup: CDR1 DFQATT, CDR2 SNEGSKA (reference sequence). The CDR3 extends over 13 amino acids. CDR3 nucleotide sequence: TGCAGTGCTAGCGGACAGGGGGGGAATGAGCAGTTCTTC. This sequence encodes CSASGQGGNEQFF.

The rearrangement joins TRBV28 to TRBJ1-1; no clear D. This CDR3 has 14 amino acids. V was cut by 4 bases and J by 6 bases, with 15 bases left in between. Germline lookup yields CDR1 MDHEN and CDR2 SYDVKM. CDR3 amino acids: CASSSTPTRAEAFF. The DNA for the CDR3 is TGTGCCAGCAGTTCTACCCCGACGAGGGCTGAAGCTTTCTTT. Based on the CDR3 plus reference TRBV28 and TRBJ1-1, the full variable domain is DVKVTQSSRYLVKRTGEKVFLECVQDMDHENMFWYRQDPGLGLRLIYFSYDVKMKEKGDIPEGYSVSREKKERFSLILESASTNQTSMYLCASSSTPTRAEAFFGQGTRLTVV.

About this clonotype: Given a much more abundant clone one base away, this may be a read error. This chain uses TRBV7-2 with TRBJ2-7; D remains unclear. The V end was cut by 5 bases, the J end by 3 bases, with 8 bases between. The CDR3 is made up of 12 amino acids. CDR1 and CDR2 from the germline V gene are SGHTA and FQGNSA. The CDR3 spells CASSTAHYEQYF. The DNA for the CDR3 is TGTGCCAGCAGCACAGCCCACTACGAGCAGTACTTC.

The chain carries TRBV5-1 and TRBJ2-3; TRBD1 matches 10 bases. Trimming at V came to 3 bases and at J to 6 bases, leaving 7 bases not matched to a gene. Germline assignment: CDR1 SGHRS and CDR2 YFSETQ. This CDR3 is 15 amino acids long. CDR3 nucleotides: TGCGCCAGCAGCTCCGGGACAGGGGCTACGGATACGCAGTATTTT. This sequence encodes CASSSGTGATDTQYF. The full variable domain, in which reference TRBV5-1 and TRBJ2-3 provide the parts outside the CDR3, is KAGVTQTPRYLIKTRGQQVTLSCSPISGHRSVSWYQQTPGQGLQFLFEYFSETQRNKGNFPGRFSGRQFSNSRSEMNVSTLELGDSALYLCASSSGTGATDTQYFGPGTRLTVL.

This clonotype was found a few times. The chain employs TRBV20-1 and TRBJ2-5; D is perhaps TRBD1 or TRBD2 (6 bases each). Germline V lookup: CDR1 DFQATT, CDR2 SNEGSKA (reference sequence). Deletions cut 6 bases from V and 4 bases from J, with 18 bases between. This CDR3 region has 14 residues. The DNA of the CDR3 is TGCAGTGCCCAAAGGGGGGCTGGCGGAGAGACCCAGTACTTC. It is translated as CSAQRGAGGETQYF.

This clonotype appeared a few times. This chain joins TRBV3-1 and TRBJ2-1; no reliable D call. Germline V gene lookup returns CDR1 LGHDT and CDR2 YNNKEL (reference sequence). V lost 6 bases and J lost 3, with 15 bases in between. The CDR3 consists of 15 residues. CDR3 bases: TGTGCCAGCAGGGCCGTTGATAGCAGCTACAATGAGCAGTTCTTC. Translating it yields CASRAVDSSYNEQFF.

This clonotype turned up a few times. This chain joins TRBV7-2 and TRBJ2-3; 12 bases agree with TRBD2. Trimming took 1 base from V and 6 from J; bases not matched to a gene: 5. Germline CDR1 reads SGHTA; CDR2 reads FQGNSA. This CDR3 contains 16 residues. The CDR3 sequence is CASSLVGLAGTDTQYF. CDR3 DNA: TGTGCCAGCAGCTTAGTTGGACTAGCGGGAACCGATACGCAGTATTTT.

The chain carries TRBV18 and TRBJ2-2, with D uncertain. This CDR3 is built from 14 residues. CDR1 and CDR2 from the germline V gene are KGHSH and LQKENI. V gave up 2 bases and J gave up 3 bases, with 7 bases separating them. Written as DNA, the CDR3 is TGTGCCAGCTCACCAACGACGGACACCGGGGAGCTGTTTTTT. Translated: CASSPTTDTGELFF.

V is TRBV14 and J is TRBJ2-5; no reliable D call. Germline V CDR1 and CDR2: SGHDN, FVKESK. This CDR3 is built from 16 residues. V was cut by 3 bases and J by 0 bases, with 14 bases left in between. This CDR3 is CASSHRRSSYQETQYF. In DNA form, the CDR3 reads TGTGCCAGCAGCCACAGGAGATCCTCATACCAAGAGACCCAGTACTTC. Full variable domain (rest looked up from reference TRBV14 and TRBJ2-5): EAGVTQFPSHSVIEKGQTVTLRCDPISGHDNLYWYRRVMGKEIKFLLHFVKESKQDESGMPNNRFLAERTGGTYSTLKVQPAELEDSGVYFCASSHRRSSYQETQYFGPGTRLLVL.